This is a list of T cell receptor beta chains from one sample in a study of patients and donors after allogeneic stem cell transplantation. TCRdb re-derived calls from the RT-PCR reads in MiXCR, one entry per CDR3 protein. Of about a million distinct CDR3 sequences in the sample, over 15% are singletons; the top ten hold roughly 6%. Sample: blood, either unsorted or a sorted T cell fraction (not recorded which). The receptors stem from a human donor who was either an allogeneic HSCT recipient or a stem cell or donor lymphocyte infusion donor (not recorded which). It is not recorded whose cells these are; they may come from a transplant donor. Both conserved end residues are part of each CDR3.

CDR3aa	v_gene	j_gene
CASSLWGVEGFYEQYF	TRBV7-6	TRBJ2-7
CASWAGSHYGYTF	TRBV6-1	TRBJ1-2
CASNHRSYEQYF	TRBV5-6	TRBJ2-7
CSVVSAGVLEQYF	TRBV29-1	TRBJ2-7
CSVLSGPPAGNTIYF	TRBV20-1	TRBJ1-3
CASCGDYNEQFF	TRBV11-1	TRBJ2-1
CASSHNRDADF	TRBV12-3/TRBV12-4	TRBJ1-2
CASSLSTQPDTQYF	TRBV5-1	TRBJ2-3
CSVAGRLAGNEQFF	TRBV29-1	TRBJ2-1
CASSFGGLSQGYTF	TRBV12-3/TRBV12-4	TRBJ1-2
CASSHASSGFRYGYTF	TRBV4-2	TRBJ1-2
CASSFGGTGGSNEQFF	TRBV7-2	TRBJ2-1
CSARVPPLHEQYF	TRBV20-1	TRBJ2-7
CSVLGPLRGTEAFF	TRBV29-1	TRBJ1-1
CAISESWTGANTGELFF	TRBV10-3	TRBJ2-2
CASIPGDRGSTAEAFF	TRBV12-3/TRBV12-4	TRBJ1-1
CASSDFRGLYEQYF	TRBV2	TRBJ2-7
CASSTTAPTEAFF	TRBV19	TRBJ1-1
CASSRSSQGEGTIYF	TRBV12-3/TRBV12-4	TRBJ1-3
CASSPRSGSYEQYF	TRBV18	TRBJ2-7
CASSLSGVQGQYF	TRBV27	TRBJ2-7
CSARGWTTGTGNTIYF	TRBV20-1	TRBJ1-3
CASRDPGGGQPQHF	TRBV7-2	TRBJ1-5
CSVDIQNTGELFF	TRBV29-1	TRBJ2-2
CASSVVSSYSIDTQYF	TRBV9	TRBJ2-3
CSARKYGTSYQPKHF	TRBV20-1	TRBJ1-5
CASRVWRECDEQYF	TRBV6-8	TRBJ2-7
CASSLGERGEGLYQETQYF	TRBV11-2	TRBJ2-5
CASSLAKGQEGEVAHGYTF	TRBV11-1	TRBJ1-2
CASSLVGGGPEKLFF	TRBV7-2	TRBJ1-4
CASSSRLAGGTNTQYF	TRBV6-5	TRBJ2-3
CASSLWRQGEGTEAFF	TRBV5-1	TRBJ1-1
CASSFPDRGRETQYF	TRBV11-1	TRBJ2-5
CASSYGQGGAEAFF	TRBV6-5	TRBJ1-1
CASSSRRGLGGNTIYF	TRBV7-8	TRBJ1-3
CAISEGQRKFF	TRBV10-3	TRBJ2-1
CSARAAGANVLTF	TRBV20-1	TRBJ2-6
CSALDRPLSSYNEQFF	TRBV29-1	TRBJ2-1
CASNRGGPYEQYF	TRBV2	TRBJ2-7
CASSLQQGTNTEAFF	TRBV4-3	TRBJ1-1
CASSDLQGSGNTIYF	TRBV25-1	TRBJ1-3
CASSLGPGRRYEQYF	TRBV7-9	TRBJ2-7
CASSLASGGWGSGTQYF	TRBV5-1	TRBJ2-3
CASSFSGRAGRETQYF	TRBV27	TRBJ2-5
CASSFRDREDSPLHF	TRBV9	TRBJ1-6
CASSLGDLDTQYF	TRBV5-1	TRBJ2-3
CASSSGHPSAEAFF	TRBV7-9	TRBJ1-1
CASSGGGTPSYEQYF	TRBV18	TRBJ2-7
CASSGGGASYNEQFF	TRBV2	TRBJ2-1
CSARGDRLYGYTF	TRBV20-1	TRBJ1-2
CASRGEWGEQFF	TRBV5-1	TRBJ2-1
CASSPRGQSNQPQHF	TRBV9	TRBJ1-5
CAISTRDKGDEQYF	TRBV12-3/TRBV12-4	TRBJ2-7
CASSGRTGETQYF	TRBV7-2	TRBJ2-5
CASSLGTDRVPFF	TRBV7-9	TRBJ1-4